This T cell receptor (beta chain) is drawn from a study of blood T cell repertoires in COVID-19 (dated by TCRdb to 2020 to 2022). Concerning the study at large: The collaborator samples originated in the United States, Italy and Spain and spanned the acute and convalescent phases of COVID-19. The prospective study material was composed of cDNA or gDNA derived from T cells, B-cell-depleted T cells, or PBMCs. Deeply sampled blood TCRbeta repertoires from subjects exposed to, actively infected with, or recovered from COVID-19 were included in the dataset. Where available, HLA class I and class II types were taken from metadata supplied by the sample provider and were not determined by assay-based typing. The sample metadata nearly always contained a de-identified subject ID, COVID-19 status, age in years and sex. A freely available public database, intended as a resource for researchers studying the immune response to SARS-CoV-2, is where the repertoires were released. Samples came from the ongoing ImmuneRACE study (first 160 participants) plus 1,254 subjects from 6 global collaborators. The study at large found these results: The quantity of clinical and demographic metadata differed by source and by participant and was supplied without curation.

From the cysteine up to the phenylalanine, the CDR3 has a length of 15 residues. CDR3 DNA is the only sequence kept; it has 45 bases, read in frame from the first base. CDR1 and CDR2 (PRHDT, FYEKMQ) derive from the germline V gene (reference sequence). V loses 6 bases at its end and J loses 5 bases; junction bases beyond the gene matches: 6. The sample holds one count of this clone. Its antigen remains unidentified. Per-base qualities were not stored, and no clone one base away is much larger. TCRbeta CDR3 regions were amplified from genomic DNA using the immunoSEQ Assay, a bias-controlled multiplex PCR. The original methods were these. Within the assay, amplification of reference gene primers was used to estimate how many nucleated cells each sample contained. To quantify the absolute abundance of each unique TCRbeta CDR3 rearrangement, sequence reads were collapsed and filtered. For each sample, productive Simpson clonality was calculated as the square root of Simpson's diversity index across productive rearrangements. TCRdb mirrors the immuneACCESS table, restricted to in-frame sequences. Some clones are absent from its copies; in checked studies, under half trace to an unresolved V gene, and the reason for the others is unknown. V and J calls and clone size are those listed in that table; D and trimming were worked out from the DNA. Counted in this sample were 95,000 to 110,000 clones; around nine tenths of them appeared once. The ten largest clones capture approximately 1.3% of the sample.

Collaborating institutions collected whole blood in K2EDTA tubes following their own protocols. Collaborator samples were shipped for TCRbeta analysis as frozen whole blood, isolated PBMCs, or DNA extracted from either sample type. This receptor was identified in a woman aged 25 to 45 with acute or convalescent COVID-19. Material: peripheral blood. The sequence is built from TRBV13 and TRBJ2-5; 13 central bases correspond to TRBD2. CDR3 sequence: CASSPPGLAGETQYF. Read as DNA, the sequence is TGTGCCAGCAGTCCTCCGGGACTAGCGGGGGAGACCCAGTACTTC.